The 23 T cell receptor beta chains presented below share a single source sample, sequenced in a study of cytomegalovirus exposure and HLA in healthy donors. The PCR used 60 Vbeta and 13 Jbeta primers. The method was immunoSEQ multiplex PCR; TCRdb's version includes in-frame clones alone and lacks a portion of them. The data hold some 110,000 clones, with roughly four fifths observed a single time. The source material was PBMCs. Receptor source: a man between 50 and 59 years old in good health and CMV-seronegative.

This clone appeared once. This chain links TRBV7-9 with TRBJ1-2; no clear D gene. Trimming removed 5 bases at V and 5 bases at J, with 15 bases between. Germline-derived CDR1 and CDR2 are SEHNR and FQNEAQ (reference sequence). The CDR3 length is 14 residues. The CDR3 sequence is CASSPQVPIYGYTF. The CDR3 coding sequence is TGTGCCAGCAGCCCCCAGGTCCCAATTTATGGCTACACCTTC.

The J gene is TRBJ2-4, the V gene TRBV14; TRBD2 matches at 9 bases. Trimming at V came to 7 bases and at J to 9 bases, leaving 7 bases not matched to a gene. The CDR3 length is 13 residues. In germline, CDR1 is SGHDN, CDR2 FVKESK. In nucleotides, the CDR3 is TGTGCCAGCAAGGCTAGCGGGGAAGGCATTCAGTACTTC. This gives the protein CASKASGEGIQYF.

This chain connects TRBV5-1 to TRBJ2-3; TRBD1 aligns across 7 bases. The CDR3 runs 16 residues. Germline V CDR1 and CDR2: SGHRS, YFSETQ. J was trimmed by 0 bases and V by 4 bases; bases with no gene match: 8. CDR3 sequence: CASSPGQPTSTDTQYF. CDR3 coding DNA: TGCGCCAGCAGCCCGGGACAGCCAACTAGCACAGATACGCAGTATTTT.

This clone showed up just once. The V and J genes are TRBV5-1 and TRBJ1-4; unclear D gene. V lost 0 bases to trimming and J lost 4 bases, with 10 bases between them. The CDR3 is made up of 15 amino acids. The V gene's germline CDR1 is SGHRS and CDR2 YFSETQ. The CDR3 DNA follows: TGCGCCAGCAGCTTGGGCCAGTCGAATAATGAAAAACTGTTTTTT. Protein: CASSLGQSNNEKLFF. Full variable domain (remainder filled in from reference TRBV5-1 and TRBJ1-4): KAGVTQTPRYLIKTRGQQVTLSCSPISGHRSVSWYQQTPGQGLQFLFEYFSETQRNKGNFPGRFSGRQFSNSRSEMNVSTLELGDSALYLCASSLGQSNNEKLFFGSGTQLSVL.

This clone was observed a handful of times. The gene calls are TRBV5-1 and TRBJ2-5, with 10 positions matching TRBD2. The germline V gene encodes CDR1 SGHRS and CDR2 YFSETQ. This CDR3 spans 14 amino acids. The V and J ends lost 1 base and 9 bases, in that order; junction bases with no gene match: 6. CDR3: CASSLSLAGASQYF. Here the CDR3 DNA reads TGCGCCAGCAGCTTGAGCCTAGCGGGGGCGTCCCAGTACTTC.

In DNA form, the CDR3 reads TGCGCCAGCAGCCCCCTTCCAGGGGGTTACTATGGCTACACCTTC. Translated: CASSPLPGGYYGYTF. The rearrangement uses TRBV5-1 and TRBJ1-2, with 7 bases that match TRBD1. The CDR3 totals 15 residues. V lost 4 bases, J lost 3 bases, and 9 bases stayed unmatched. The V gene's germline CDR1 is SGHRS and CDR2 YFSETQ.

There are a few counts of this clone. The V gene is TRBV5-1, the J gene TRBJ1-1, with D perhaps matching TRBD1 (6 bases). The CDR3 length is 12 residues. Germline V gene data show CDR1 as SGHRS and CDR2 as YFSETQ. The germline V and J ends were trimmed by 7 bases and 6 bases, with 13 bases remaining between them. CDR3 coding DNA: TGCGCCAGCTCCGAACAGGGAGCTGAAGCTTTCTTT. It specifies CASSEQGAEAFF.

The chain employs TRBV19 and TRBJ2-3; no definite D call. The germline V and J ends were trimmed by 8 bases and 0 bases, with 6 bases remaining between them. CDR1 LNHDA and CDR2 SQIVND come from the germline V gene (reference sequence). CDR3 length: 12 residues. The CDR3 is CASEASTDTQYF. The CDR3 DNA sequence: TGTGCCAGTGAGGCTAGCACAGATACGCAGTATTTT.

The CDR3 coding sequence is TGTGCCAGCAACGAGGTGGCGGCGAGAGGGCAGCCCCAGCATTTT. Amino acids: CASNEVAARGQPQHF. The rearrangement links TRBV7-8 to TRBJ1-5; D is ambiguous. Germline assignment: CDR1 SGHVS and CDR2 FQNEAQ. With 7 bases removed from V and 7 bases from J, the gap between germline ends came to 20 bases. The CDR3 totals 15 residues.

The chain uses TRBV5-1 and TRBJ2-3, with 7 bases lining up with TRBD2. Germline V CDR1 and CDR2: SGHRS, YFSETQ. V trimming: 4 bases; J trimming: 1 base; junction bases outside the gene matches: 15. This CDR3 has 18 residues. The CDR3 DNA sequence: TGCGCCAGCAGCCGCATTGGACCCTCCGGACTAGGCACAGATACGCAGTATTTT. It is translated as CASSRIGPSGLGTDTQYF.

This clone has only one observation. The gene calls are TRBV13 and TRBJ2-3, with 11 bases identical to TRBD2. CDR1 is PRHDT, CDR2 FYEKMQ, per germline (reference sequence). The CDR3 has 17 amino acids. With V trimmed by 5 bases and J by 4 bases, 11 bases remained unmatched. The CDR3 nucleotides are TGTGCCAGCAGCCCCCGCTTAGCGGGGGGGCCCCCAGATACGCAGTATTTT. It is translated as CASSPRLAGGPPDTQYF.

The CDR3 is CASSQENTSGGVRRDTQYF. CDR3 DNA: TGCGCCAGCAGCCAAGAAAATACTAGCGGGGGGGTTCGGAGAGATACGCAGTATTTT. The chain combines TRBV4-3 with TRBJ2-3, with TRBD2 matching over 13 bases. The CDR3 consists of 19 residues. Germline V gene data show CDR1 as LGHNA and CDR2 as YSLEER. The V gene end was trimmed by 0 bases and the J gene end by 5 bases; junction bases not matched to a gene: 11.

This clone occurred once. The V and J genes are TRBV28 and TRBJ1-5, with TRBD1 matching 11 bases. CDR1 and CDR2 from the germline V gene are MDHEN and SYDVKM. After removal of 6 bases from V and 1 base from J, the junction contained 11 bases not matched to a gene. The CDR3 length is 18 residues. DNA of the CDR3: TGTGCCAGCAGCCGAACCGGGACAGGGGGTCCGAGCAATCAGCCCCAGCATTTT. Encoded protein: CASSRTGTGGPSNQPQHF.

This chain's CDR3 is CASSISRQMNTEAFF. The CDR3 coding sequence is TGTGCCAGCAGCATCTCCCGACAGATGAACACTGAAGCTTTCTTT. V usage is TRBV5-4 and J usage is TRBJ1-1; tentatively, D is TRBD1 (5 bases). The CDR3 contains 15 residues. Germline V gives CDR1 SGHNT, CDR2 YYREEE (reference sequence). V lost 4 bases, J lost 0 bases, and 13 bases lay in between.

The chain has TRBV19 and TRBJ1-5, with no clear D. Germline V gives CDR1 LNHDA, CDR2 SQIVND (reference sequence). This CDR3 spans 12 amino acids. The germline V and J ends were trimmed by 1 base and 7 bases, with 5 bases remaining between them. As DNA, the CDR3 is TGTGCCAGTAGTATAGTTTTACAGCCCCAGCATTTT. Translated, it gives CASSIVLQPQHF.

The chain recombines TRBV27 with TRBJ2-7; D not certain. The CDR3 totals 12 residues. V lost 5 bases and J 1 base, leaving 6 bases between the germline ends. CDR1 MNHEY and CDR2 SMNVEV come from the germline V gene (reference sequence). Here the CDR3 DNA reads TGTGCCAGCAGTCAAAATTCCTACGAGCAGTACTTC. Translation: CASSQNSYEQYF.

This clone was seen only a few times. The sample holds other DNA sequences that translate to the same CDR3. The chain employs TRBV19 and TRBJ1-3; 7 nucleotides agree with TRBD1. The CDR3 is 14 residues long. Trimming took 7 bases from V and 4 from J; bases not matched to a gene: 7. From germline, CDR1 is LNHDA and CDR2 SQIVND (reference sequence). CDR3 DNA sequence: TGTGCCAGTACCCCGAGGGGGCCGGGAAACACCATATATTTT. Protein: CASTPRGPGNTIYF. Using reference TRBV19 and TRBJ1-3 for the parts outside the CDR3, the full variable domain is DGGITQSPKYLFRKEGQNVTLSCEQNLNHDAMYWYRQDPGQGLRLIYYSQIVNDFQKGDIAEGYSVSREKKESFPLTVTSAQKNPTAFYLCASTPRGPGNTIYFGEGSWLTVV.

The CDR3 DNA sequence: TGTGCCAGTAGTCCAAAAACGCCGGGACAGGGATACTCACCCCTCCACTTT. Residues: CASSPKTPGQGYSPLHF. This chain links TRBV19 with TRBJ1-6, with 9 bases lining up with TRBD1. After removal of 5 bases from V and 10 bases from J, the junction contained 15 bases not matched to a gene. The CDR3 runs 17 residues. Germline CDR1 reads LNHDA; CDR2 reads SQIVND (reference sequence).

V and J are TRBV2 and TRBJ2-1; 8 bases align to TRBD2. CDR3 length: 15 amino acids. V shed 6 bases, J shed 0 bases, and the junction held 4 bases outside the gene matches. Germline V gene lookup returns CDR1 SNHLY and CDR2 FYNNEI. The chain's CDR3 is CASRVAGSSYNEQFF. The CDR3 DNA follows: TGTGCCAGCAGGGTAGCGGGGAGCTCCTACAATGAGCAGTTCTTC.

The chain employs TRBV5-5 and TRBJ1-2; D is unclear. V was shortened by 4 bases and J by 4 bases, with 11 bases between the two germline ends. This CDR3 has 13 amino acids. Germline V gene data show CDR1 as SGHKS and CDR2 as YYEKEE (reference sequence). The CDR3 DNA sequence: TGTGCCAGCAGCGACGGGGAGTTCTATGGCTACACCTTC. Residues: CASSDGEFYGYTF. Filled out from reference TRBV5-5 and TRBJ1-2, the complete variable domain reads DAGVTQSPTHLIKTRGQQVTLRCSPISGHKSVSWYQQVLGQGPQFIFQYYEKEERGRGNFPDRFSARQFPNYSSELNVNALLLGDSALYLCASSDGEFYGYTFGSGTRLTVV.

V is TRBV11-1 and J is TRBJ2-6; the match to TRBD1 covers 8 bases. V lost 5 bases and J lost 4; bases outside the gene matches: 4. Germline CDR1 reads SGHAT; CDR2 reads FQDESV (reference sequence). The CDR3 loop spans 15 amino acids. The CDR3 loop reads CASSPDRAGANVLTF. The CDR3 DNA reads TGTGCCAGCAGCCCGGACAGGGCGGGGGCCAACGTCCTGACTTTC.

The chain carries TRBV5-1 and TRBJ2-5; 10 nucleotides agree with TRBD1. This CDR3 is built from 15 residues. Germline CDR1 SGHRS, CDR2 YFSETQ. V shed 0 bases and J 5 bases; nucleotides not matched to a gene: 4. The CDR3 is CASSLGQGAGETQYF. The CDR3 DNA sequence: TGCGCCAGCAGCTTGGGACAGGGGGCCGGGGAGACCCAGTACTTC.

This rearrangement joins TRBV7-6 to TRBJ1-2; 10 nucleotides line up with TRBD1. The CDR3 sequence is 14 residues long. The germline CDR1 and CDR2 sequences are SGHVS and FNYEAQ. V shed 4 bases and J 8 bases; nucleotides not matched to a gene: 7. The CDR3 sequence is CASSWGDRGGGYTF. The CDR3 DNA sequence: TGTGCCAGCAGCTGGGGGGACAGGGGCGGAGGCTACACCTTC.